These T cell receptor beta chains were read from a single sample in a study of blood T cell repertoires in COVID-19. Assay: immunoSEQ multiplex PCR; the TCRdb copy retains only in-frame clones and omits some. The top ten clones hold roughly 3.1% of a sample with 200,000 to 300,000 clones, approximately 86% of them seen once. The sequenced material came from PBMCs or T cells enriched from blood (not recorded which). These receptors were collected from a woman aged 40 to 50 with acute COVID-19. CDR3s include the opening cysteine and the closing phenylalanine or tryptophan. Each record gives: clone size, J gene, D gene, V gene, CDR3 DNA, CDR3 protein. D genes are given only for firm matches. Some rows have no size entry. The others give once, few or many, or a class for an expanded clone.

once	TRBJ1-2	NA	TRBV9	TGTGCCAGCAGCCCGCAGGGGTCCCTTGCTGGCTACACCTTC	CASSPQGSLAGYTF
NA	TRBJ1-3	NA	TRBV11-2	TGTGCCAGCAGCCACTCTGGAAACACCATATATTTT	CASSHSGNTIYF
NA	TRBJ2-3	TRBD2	TRBV4-1	TGCGCCAGCAGCCAAGATAGGTGGGGGGGGAATACGCAGTATTTT	CASSQDRWGGNTQYF
NA	TRBJ2-7	NA	TRBV5-1	TGCGCCAGCAGCTTGGGAAGTGCAGGGTTGGCCTACGAGCAGTACTTC	CASSLGSAGLAYEQYF
NA	TRBJ1-2	NA	TRBV7-9	TGTGCCAGCAGCTTACAGGGCTCTAACTATGGCTACACCTTC	CASSLQGSNYGYTF
NA	TRBJ1-5	TRBD1	TRBV28	TGTGCCAGCAGATACAGGGGGCTGCAGCCCCAGCATTTT	CASRYRGLQPQHF
few	TRBJ1-4	TRBD1	TRBV6-6	TGTGCCAGCAGCTGGACAGGGGGAAGGGAAAAACTGTTTTTT	CASSWTGGREKLFF
NA	TRBJ2-1	NA	TRBV24-1	TGTGCCACCAGTGATTTATCCGGGACATCGGGCTCCAATGAGCAGTTCTTC	CATSDLSGTSGSNEQFF
NA	TRBJ2-1	TRBD2	TRBV15	TGTGCCACCAGCCTAGGACTAGCGGGAGATGAGCAGTTCTTC	CATSLGLAGDEQFF
NA	TRBJ2-3	NA	TRBV4-2	TGTGCCAGCAGCCAAGCCGATGGGACTCACACAGATACGCAGTATTTT	CASSQADGTHTDTQYF
NA	TRBJ1-1	NA	TRBV5-1	TGCGCCAGCAGCTCGGGACACTCGAACACTGAAGCTTTCTTT	CASSSGHSNTEAFF
once	TRBJ2-3	TRBD2	TRBV7-3	TGTGCCAGCAGCTTAACGGGACTACTGACAGATACGCAGTATTTT	CASSLTGLLTDTQYF
NA	TRBJ2-1	TRBD2	TRBV9	TGTGCCAGCAGCGTACGGGGACTAGCGGAAGACAATGAGCAGTTCTTC	CASSVRGLAEDNEQFF
NA	TRBJ1-1	TRBD1	TRBV27	TGTGCCAGCAGTGCCGGACAGGTCATGAACACTGAAGCTTTCTTT	CASSAGQVMNTEAFF
few	TRBJ2-7	NA	TRBV6-1	TGTGCCAGCAGTGACGCCAGGGGAGTTTACGAGCAGTACTTC	CASSDARGVYEQYF
NA	TRBJ2-5	TRBD2	TRBV5-8	TGTGCCAGCAGCTTTGGGACTAGCGGGACGGAGACCCAGTACTTC	CASSFGTSGTETQYF
once	TRBJ2-7	TRBD1	TRBV9	TGTGCCAGCAGCGTATGGGCAGGGGGCGGTGAGCAGTACTTC	CASSVWAGGGEQYF
NA	TRBJ2-2	TRBD1	TRBV20-1	TGCAGTGCTAGTTCTACCGACAGGGCCGCCGGGGAGCTGTTTTTT	CSASSTDRAAGELFF
NA	TRBJ2-7	NA	TRBV30	TGTGCCTGGAGCCAACAGGGAGGGGAGCAGTACTTC	CAWSQQGGEQYF
NA	TRBJ1-2	TRBD1	TRBV6-5	TGTGCCAGCAGGATAGACAGGGTAGATGGCTACACCTTC	CASRIDRVDGYTF
once	TRBJ1-1	NA	TRBV10-3	TGTGCCATCGGGGGAGGAGAGGACACTGAAGCTTTCTTT	CAIGGGEDTEAFF
NA	TRBJ1-1	NA	TRBV2	TGTGCCAGCAGGGCCGGGGTCACTGAAGCTTTCTTT	CASRAGVTEAFF
NA	TRBJ2-6	NA	TRBV3-1/TRBV3-2	TGTGCCAGCAGCCAAGACAGTTCTGGGGCCAACGTCCTGACTTTC	CASSQDSSGANVLTF
NA	TRBJ1-6	NA	TRBV27	TGTGCCAGCACCAACACCGGGTCTTATAATTCACCCCTCCACTTT	CASTNTGSYNSPLHF
NA	TRBJ1-1	NA	TRBV6-5	TGTGCCAGCAGTTACTCCGGCGCAGGGGCTGAAGCTTTCTTT	CASSYSGAGAEAFF